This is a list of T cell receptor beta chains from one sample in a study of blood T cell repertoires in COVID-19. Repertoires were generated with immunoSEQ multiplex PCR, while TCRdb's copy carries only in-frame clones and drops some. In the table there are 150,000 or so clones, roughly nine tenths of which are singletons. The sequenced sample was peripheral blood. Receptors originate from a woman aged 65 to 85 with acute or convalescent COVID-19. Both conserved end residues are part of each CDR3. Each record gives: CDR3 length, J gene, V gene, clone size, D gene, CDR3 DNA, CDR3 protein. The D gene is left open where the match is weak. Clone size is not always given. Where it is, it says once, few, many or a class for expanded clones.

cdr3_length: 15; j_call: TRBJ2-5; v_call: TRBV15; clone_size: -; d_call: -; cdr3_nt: TGTGCCACCAGCAGAGGTATCGGACAGTTTGAGACCCAGTACTTC; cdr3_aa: CATSRGIGQFETQYF
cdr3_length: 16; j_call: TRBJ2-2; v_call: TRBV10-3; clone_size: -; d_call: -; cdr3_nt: TGTGCCATCAGTGAATTCAGGGTATCGAACACCGGGGAGCTGTTTTTT; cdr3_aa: CAISEFRVSNTGELFF
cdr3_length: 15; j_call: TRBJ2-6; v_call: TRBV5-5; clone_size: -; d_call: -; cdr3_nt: TGTGCCAGCAGCTTCCAGGGGTATGGGGCCAACGTCCTGACTTTC; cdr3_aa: CASSFQGYGANVLTF
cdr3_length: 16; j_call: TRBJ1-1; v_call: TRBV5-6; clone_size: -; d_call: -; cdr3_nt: TGTGCCAGCAGCCGAAGGGGATACAGGGCGGACACTGAAGCTTTCTTT; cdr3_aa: CASSRRGYRADTEAFF
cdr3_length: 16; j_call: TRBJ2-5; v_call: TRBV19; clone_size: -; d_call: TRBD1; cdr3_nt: TGTGCCAGTAGTCTCACAGGGGGCATGGATTTGAAGACCCAGTACTTC; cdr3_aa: CASSLTGGMDLKTQYF
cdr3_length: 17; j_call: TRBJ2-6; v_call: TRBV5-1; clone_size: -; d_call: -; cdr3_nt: TGCGCCAGCAGCTTGGCTACAGGGATCTCTGGGGCCAACGTCCTGACTTTC; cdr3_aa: CASSLATGISGANVLTF
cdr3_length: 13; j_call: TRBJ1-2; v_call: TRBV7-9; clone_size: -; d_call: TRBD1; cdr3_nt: TGTGCCAGCAGCCGAGGGACAGACTATGGCTACACCTTC; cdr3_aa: CASSRGTDYGYTF
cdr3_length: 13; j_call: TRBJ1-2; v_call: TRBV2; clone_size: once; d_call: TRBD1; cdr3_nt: TGTGCCAGCTGGGACAGGGGCGGCTATGGCTACACCTTC; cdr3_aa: CASWDRGGYGYTF
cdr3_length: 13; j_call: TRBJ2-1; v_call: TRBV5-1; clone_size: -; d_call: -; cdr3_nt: TGCGCCAGCAGCTTCGGCGGAAACAATGAGCAGTTCTTC; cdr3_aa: CASSFGGNNEQFF
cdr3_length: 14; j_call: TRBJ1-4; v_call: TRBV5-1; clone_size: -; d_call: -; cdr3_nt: TGCGCCAGCAGCTCCCCCGGGGGTGGAGAAAAACTGTTTTTT; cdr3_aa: CASSSPGGGEKLFF
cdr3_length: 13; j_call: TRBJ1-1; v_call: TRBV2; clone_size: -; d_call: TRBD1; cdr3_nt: TGTGCCAGCAGTTATGACAGGGGGCATGAAGCTTTCTTT; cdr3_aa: CASSYDRGHEAFF
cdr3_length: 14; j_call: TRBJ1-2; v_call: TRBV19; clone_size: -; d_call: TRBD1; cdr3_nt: TGTGCCAGTAGTAGACAGGGGACCCTGCGTGGCTACACCTTC; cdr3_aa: CASSRQGTLRGYTF
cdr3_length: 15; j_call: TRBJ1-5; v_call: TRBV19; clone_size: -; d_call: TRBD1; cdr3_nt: TGTGCCAGTAGTCCCCGGACAGGAGGGATGCAGCCCCAGCATTTT; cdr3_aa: CASSPRTGGMQPQHF
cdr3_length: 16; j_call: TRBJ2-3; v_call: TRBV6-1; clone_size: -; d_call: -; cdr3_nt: TGTGCCAGCAGTGGGAGGGCCTCATCTAGCACAGATACGCAGTATTTT; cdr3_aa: CASSGRASSSTDTQYF
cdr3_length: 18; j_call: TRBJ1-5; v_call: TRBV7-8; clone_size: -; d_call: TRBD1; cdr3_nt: TGTGCCAGCAGCTTAGGGTTCCGTTGGAGAGACAGGGATCAGCCCCAGCATTTT; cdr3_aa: CASSLGFRWRDRDQPQHF
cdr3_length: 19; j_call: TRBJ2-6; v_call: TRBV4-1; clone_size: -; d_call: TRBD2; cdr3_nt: TGCGCCAGCAGCCAACTCGGGACTAGCGGAAGAACTGGGGCCAACGTCCTGACTTTC; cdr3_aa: CASSQLGTSGRTGANVLTF
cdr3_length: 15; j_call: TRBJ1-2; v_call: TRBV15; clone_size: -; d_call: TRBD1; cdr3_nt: TGTGCCACCAGCAGAGATCCATGGACAGGGGATGGCTACACCTTC; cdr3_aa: CATSRDPWTGDGYTF
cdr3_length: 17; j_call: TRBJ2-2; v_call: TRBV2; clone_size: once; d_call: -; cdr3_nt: TGTGCCAGCAGTTGGGTCGGTCCGAGAGGAAACACCGGGGAGCTGTTTTTT; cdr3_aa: CASSWVGPRGNTGELFF
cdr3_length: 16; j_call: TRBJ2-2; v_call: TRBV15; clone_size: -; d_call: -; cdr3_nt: TGTGCCACCAGCAGTCTAAGGACTGGGAACACCGGGGAGCTGTTTTTT; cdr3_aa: CATSSLRTGNTGELFF
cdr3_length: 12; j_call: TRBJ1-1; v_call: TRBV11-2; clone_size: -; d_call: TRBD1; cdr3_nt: TGTGCCAGCAGCATAGGACAGGGAGAAGCTTTCTTT; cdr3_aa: CASSIGQGEAFF
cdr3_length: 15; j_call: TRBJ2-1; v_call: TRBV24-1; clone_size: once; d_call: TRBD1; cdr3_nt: TGTGCCACCTCCTCGGGCGGACAGGGTATCGATGAGCAGTTCTTC; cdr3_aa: CATSSGGQGIDEQFF
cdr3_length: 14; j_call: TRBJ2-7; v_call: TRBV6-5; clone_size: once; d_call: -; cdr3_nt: TGTGCCAGCAAGGTTTGGCAGGGCACCTACGAGCAGTACTTC; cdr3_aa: CASKVWQGTYEQYF
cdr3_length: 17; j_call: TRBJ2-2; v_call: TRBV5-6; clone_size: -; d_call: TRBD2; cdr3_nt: TGTGCCAGCAGCTCCCGGTGGGTAGCGGGTTCTACCGGGGAGCTGTTTTTT; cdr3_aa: CASSSRWVAGSTGELFF
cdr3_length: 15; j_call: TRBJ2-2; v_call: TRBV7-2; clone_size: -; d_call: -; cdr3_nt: TGTGCCAGCAGCTCCGCGGCGATTTTGACCGGGGAGCTGTTTTTT; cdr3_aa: CASSSAAILTGELFF
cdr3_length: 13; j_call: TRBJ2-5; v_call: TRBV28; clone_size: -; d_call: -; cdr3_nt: TGTGCCAGCAGTTTAGAGATCGGAGAGACCCAGTACTTC; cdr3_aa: CASSLEIGETQYF
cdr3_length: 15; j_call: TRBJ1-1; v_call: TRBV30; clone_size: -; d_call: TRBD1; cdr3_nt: TGTGCCTGGAGTGTAGGGCAGGGGGTGTGGACTGAAGCTTTCTTT; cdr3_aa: CAWSVGQGVWTEAFF
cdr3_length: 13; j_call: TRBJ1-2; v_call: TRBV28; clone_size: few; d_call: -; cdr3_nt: TGTGCCAGCGAACCCCCCCGAAGCGGGGGCTACACCTTC; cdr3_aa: CASEPPRSGGYTF
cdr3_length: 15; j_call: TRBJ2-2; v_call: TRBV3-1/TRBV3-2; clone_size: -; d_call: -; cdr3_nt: TGTGCCAGCAGCCAAGAGGCAGCGGCGGCCGGGGAGCTGTTTTTT; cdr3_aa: CASSQEAAAAGELFF
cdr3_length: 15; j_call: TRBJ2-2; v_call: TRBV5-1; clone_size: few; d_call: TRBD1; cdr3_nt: TGCGCCAGCGCGGACAGGACCCTGAACACCGGGGAGCTGTTTTTT; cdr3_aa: CASADRTLNTGELFF
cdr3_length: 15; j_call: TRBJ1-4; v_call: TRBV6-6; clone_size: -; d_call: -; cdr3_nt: TGTGCCAGCAGTTACTCGTCAGGGGCTAATGAAAAACTGTTTTTT; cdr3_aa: CASSYSSGANEKLFF
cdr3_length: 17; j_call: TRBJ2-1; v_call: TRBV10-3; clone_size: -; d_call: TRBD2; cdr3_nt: TGTGCCATCACTGGGACTAGCGGGGGGGCGGCCTACAATGAGCAGTTCTTC; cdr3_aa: CAITGTSGGAAYNEQFF
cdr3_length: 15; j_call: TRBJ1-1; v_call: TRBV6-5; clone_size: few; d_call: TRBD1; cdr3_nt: TGTGCCGCTGCCGGGACAGGGGGCTTTGGCACTGAAGCTTTCTTT; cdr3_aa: CAAAGTGGFGTEAFF
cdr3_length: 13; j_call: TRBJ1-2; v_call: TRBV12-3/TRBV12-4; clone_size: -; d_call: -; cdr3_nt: TGTGCCAGCAGTTTGCGTGCGCTGGTCGGCTACACCTTC; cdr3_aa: CASSLRALVGYTF
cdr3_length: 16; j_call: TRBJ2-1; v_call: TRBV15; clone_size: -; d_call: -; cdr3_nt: TGTGCCACCAGCCCACTTTCCCGGAGCTCCTACAATGAGCAGTTCTTC; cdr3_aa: CATSPLSRSSYNEQFF
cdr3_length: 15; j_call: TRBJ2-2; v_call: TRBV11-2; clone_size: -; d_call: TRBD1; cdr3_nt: TGTGCCAGCAGCCTCATACAGGGGGCCGCCGGGGAGCTGTTTTTT; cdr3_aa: CASSLIQGAAGELFF
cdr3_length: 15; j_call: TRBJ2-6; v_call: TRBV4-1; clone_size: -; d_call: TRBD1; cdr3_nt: TGCGCCAGCAGCCAACCGACAGGGGCTCGTAACGTCCTGACTTTC; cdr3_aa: CASSQPTGARNVLTF
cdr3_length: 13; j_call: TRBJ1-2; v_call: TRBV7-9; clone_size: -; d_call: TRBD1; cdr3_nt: TGTGCCAGCAGCTTAGAGGCAGGGGGTGGCTACACCTTC; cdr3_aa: CASSLEAGGGYTF
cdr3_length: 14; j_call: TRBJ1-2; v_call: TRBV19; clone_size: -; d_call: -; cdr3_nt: TGTGCCAGTAGGGGTCTCGGACAGCTCTATGGCCACACCTTC; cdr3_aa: CASRGLGQLYGHTF
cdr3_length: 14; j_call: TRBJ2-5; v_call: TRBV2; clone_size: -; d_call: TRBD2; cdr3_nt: TGTGCCAGCAGTGAAATAGCGGGGACAGAGACCCAGTACTTC; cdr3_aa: CASSEIAGTETQYF
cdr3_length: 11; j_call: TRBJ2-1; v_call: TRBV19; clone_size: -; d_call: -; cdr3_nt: TGTGCCAGTAGTAGTGGGAGTGAGCAGTTCTTC; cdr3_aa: CASSSGSEQFF
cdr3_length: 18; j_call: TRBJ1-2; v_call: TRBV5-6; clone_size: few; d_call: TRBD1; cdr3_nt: TGTGCCAGCAGCTTATCCGCAGGGGGCGTCTCCCCTACGGGAGGCTACACCTTC; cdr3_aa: CASSLSAGGVSPTGGYTF
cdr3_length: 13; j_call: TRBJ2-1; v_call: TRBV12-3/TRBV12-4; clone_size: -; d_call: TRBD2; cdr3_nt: TGTGCCAGCACCCTGGGACTAGAAATTGAGCAGTTCTTC; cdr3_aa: CASTLGLEIEQFF
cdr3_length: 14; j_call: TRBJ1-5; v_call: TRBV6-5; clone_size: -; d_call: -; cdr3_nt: TGTGCCAGCAGTTACTCGAGGAGCAATCAGCCCCAGCATTTT; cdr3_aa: CASSYSRSNQPQHF
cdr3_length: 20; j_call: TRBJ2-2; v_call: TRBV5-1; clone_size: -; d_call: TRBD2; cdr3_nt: TGCGCCAGCAGCCCCAGGGCTAGCGGGACTCGCCTATCGAACACCGGGGAGCTGTTTTTT; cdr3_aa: CASSPRASGTRLSNTGELFF
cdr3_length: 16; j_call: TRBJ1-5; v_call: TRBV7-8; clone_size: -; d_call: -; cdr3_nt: TGTGCCAGCAGCTTAGGGTCCCCGACAGGAAATCAGCCCCAGCATTTT; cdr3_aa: CASSLGSPTGNQPQHF
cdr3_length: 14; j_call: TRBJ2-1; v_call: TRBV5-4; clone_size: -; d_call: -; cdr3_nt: TGTGCCAGCAGCCGTGATGACAGACACAATGAGCAGTTCTTC; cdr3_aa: CASSRDDRHNEQFF
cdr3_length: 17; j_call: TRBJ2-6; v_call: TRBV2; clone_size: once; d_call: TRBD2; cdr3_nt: TGTGCCAGCAGGGGACTAGCGGGGGGGCGCGGGGCCAACGTCCTGACTTTC; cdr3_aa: CASRGLAGGRGANVLTF
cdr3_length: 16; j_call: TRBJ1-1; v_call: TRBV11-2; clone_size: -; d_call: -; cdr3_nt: TGTGCCAGCAGCTTAGCTGGCACCCACAGGAGCACTGAAGCTTTCTTT; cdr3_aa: CASSLAGTHRSTEAFF
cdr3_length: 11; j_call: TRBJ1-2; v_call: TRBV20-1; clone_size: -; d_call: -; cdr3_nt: TGCAGGGGGGGGCAGGGAATCAGCTACACCTTC; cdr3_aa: CRGGQGISYTF
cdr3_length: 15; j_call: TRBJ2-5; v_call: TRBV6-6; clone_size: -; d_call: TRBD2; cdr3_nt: TGTGCCAGCAGTTATGGGGGGGGAAACCAAGAGACCCAGTACTTC; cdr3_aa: CASSYGGGNQETQYF
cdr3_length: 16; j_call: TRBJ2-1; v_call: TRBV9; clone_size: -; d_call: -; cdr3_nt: TGTGCCAGCAGCGTAGTATCTGGACTTATTGACAATGAGCAGTTCTTC; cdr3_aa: CASSVVSGLIDNEQFF
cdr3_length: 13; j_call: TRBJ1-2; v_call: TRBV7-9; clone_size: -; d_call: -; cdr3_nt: TGTGCCAGCAGCTTCGGGACAACCTATGGCTACACCTTC; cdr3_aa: CASSFGTTYGYTF
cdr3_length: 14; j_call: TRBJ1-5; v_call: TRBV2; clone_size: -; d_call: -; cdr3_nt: TGTGCCAGCAGTGAAGGTGGGCTAAATCAGCCCCAGCATTTT; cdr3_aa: CASSEGGLNQPQHF